These T cell receptor beta chains were read from a single sample in a study of chemoradiotherapy in HPV16-positive cancers. Only in-frame clones appear in the TCRdb table, and some are missing; sequencing was by immunoSEQ multiplex PCR. This table holds approximately 11,000 clones, 60% to 80% found once. The specimen was collected from a patient who underwent chemoradiotherapy. These receptors were obtained from a human donor with HPV-associated anogenital cancer. Each CDR3 is given with its conserved first and last residue. D genes are given only for firm matches. Clone size is stated in some rows and not others, as once, few, many or a class when expanded.

d_gene: NA
v_gene: TRBV6-1
j_gene: TRBJ2-1
abundance: NA
CDR3nt: TGTGCCATCACCACAGGACCGACCTCCTACAATGAGCAGTTCTTC
CDR3aa: CAITTGPTSYNEQFF

d_gene: NA
v_gene: TRBV15
j_gene: TRBJ2-7
abundance: NA
CDR3nt: TGTGCCACCAGCAGAGATTTGGGGGCCTATACATCCTACGAGCAGTACTTC
CDR3aa: CATSRDLGAYTSYEQYF

d_gene: NA
v_gene: TRBV2
j_gene: TRBJ2-2
abundance: once
CDR3nt: TGTGCCAGCAGACTAGGCGGCGGGGAGCTGTTTTTT
CDR3aa: CASRLGGGELFF

d_gene: NA
v_gene: TRBV4-1
j_gene: TRBJ2-3
abundance: NA
CDR3nt: TGCGCCAGCAGCCAAGGGGACCTTACAGGGCCCAGCGCAGATACGCAGTATTTT
CDR3aa: CASSQGDLTGPSADTQYF

d_gene: NA
v_gene: TRBV6-5
j_gene: TRBJ2-5
abundance: once
CDR3nt: TGTGCCAGCAGTTACTCGGGAAGGGAGACCCAGTACTTC
CDR3aa: CASSYSGRETQYF

d_gene: TRBD2
v_gene: TRBV14
j_gene: TRBJ2-7
abundance: few
CDR3nt: TGTGCCAGCAGCCCAACGCGGGGGACGGAGCAGTACTTC
CDR3aa: CASSPTRGTEQYF

d_gene: NA
v_gene: TRBV21-1
j_gene: TRBJ2-7
abundance: NA
CDR3nt: TGTGCCAGCAGCAAAATCCCACACGAACTGGGGGAGCAGTACTTC
CDR3aa: CASSKIPHELGEQYF

d_gene: NA
v_gene: TRBV5-4
j_gene: TRBJ1-4
abundance: NA
CDR3nt: TGTGCCAGCAGCTCACAAACGGGGCGCGGTGAAAAACTGTTTTTT
CDR3aa: CASSSQTGRGEKLFF

d_gene: NA
v_gene: TRBV28
j_gene: TRBJ1-1
abundance: NA
CDR3nt: TGTGCCAGCAGTTTTTGGGTTAGAAACACTGAAGCTTTCTTT
CDR3aa: CASSFWVRNTEAFF

d_gene: NA
v_gene: TRBV2
j_gene: TRBJ1-2
abundance: NA
CDR3nt: TGTGCCAGCAGTGAAACAGGGATAGGTGGCTACACCTTC
CDR3aa: CASSETGIGGYTF

d_gene: NA
v_gene: TRBV4-1
j_gene: TRBJ1-2
abundance: few
CDR3nt: TGCGCCAGCAGCCACCTACAGGGATATGGCTACACCTTC
CDR3aa: CASSHLQGYGYTF

d_gene: NA
v_gene: TRBV6-5
j_gene: TRBJ2-7
abundance: few
CDR3nt: TGTGCCAGCAGTTCCCCGGGGGACGAGCAGTACTTC
CDR3aa: CASSSPGDEQYF

d_gene: TRBD1
v_gene: TRBV19
j_gene: TRBJ1-1
abundance: NA
CDR3nt: TGTGCCAGTAGTATAGGTAGCAGGGGGCCGAGATGGGACACTGAAGCTTTCTTT
CDR3aa: CASSIGSRGPRWDTEAFF

d_gene: NA
v_gene: TRBV7-9
j_gene: TRBJ1-3
abundance: few
CDR3nt: TGTGCCAGCAGCCCAGACAGGAGTGGAAACACCATATATTTT
CDR3aa: CASSPDRSGNTIYF

d_gene: NA
v_gene: TRBV4-1
j_gene: TRBJ2-7
abundance: NA
CDR3nt: TGCGCCAGCAGCCAAGTAGCCAGAGACTACGAGCAGTACTTC
CDR3aa: CASSQVARDYEQYF

d_gene: NA
v_gene: TRBV29-1
j_gene: TRBJ2-2
abundance: NA
CDR3nt: TGCAGCGTTGACACAGGGTGGAACACCGGGGAGCTGTTTTTT
CDR3aa: CSVDTGWNTGELFF

d_gene: TRBD1
v_gene: TRBV7-9
j_gene: TRBJ2-7
abundance: NA
CDR3nt: TGTGCCAGCAGCGGAATCGAAACAGGGGGCTACGAGCAGTACTTC
CDR3aa: CASSGIETGGYEQYF

d_gene: TRBD1
v_gene: TRBV25-1
j_gene: TRBJ1-6
abundance: NA
CDR3nt: TGTGCCAGTCAATTCCCGGGACAGAATTCACCCCTCCACTTT
CDR3aa: CASQFPGQNSPLHF

d_gene: NA
v_gene: TRBV11-2
j_gene: TRBJ2-7
abundance: NA
CDR3nt: TGTGCCAGCAGCCTGAATTCTATCGGCGAGCAGTACTTC
CDR3aa: CASSLNSIGEQYF

d_gene: NA
v_gene: TRBV7-3
j_gene: TRBJ1-1
abundance: NA
CDR3nt: TGTGCCAGCAGCTTAGACGGGGGCCTTTTCACTGAAGCTTTCTTT
CDR3aa: CASSLDGGLFTEAFF

d_gene: NA
v_gene: TRBV6-6
j_gene: TRBJ1-2
abundance: NA
CDR3nt: TGTGCCAGCAGTTACTCGCCAGCCCTTGATGGCTACACCTTC
CDR3aa: CASSYSPALDGYTF

d_gene: TRBD1
v_gene: TRBV6-1
j_gene: TRBJ1-1
abundance: NA
CDR3nt: TGTGCCAGCAGTGACCCAGGGACAGGCTTGAACACTGAAGCTTTCTTT
CDR3aa: CASSDPGTGLNTEAFF

d_gene: TRBD2
v_gene: TRBV28
j_gene: TRBJ2-1
abundance: once
CDR3nt: TGTGCCAGTCGGGGTAGCGGGAGAGGGGAGCAGTTCTTC
CDR3aa: CASRGSGRGEQFF

d_gene: TRBD1
v_gene: TRBV5-1
j_gene: TRBJ1-5
abundance: NA
CDR3nt: TGCGCCAGCAGCCCGGGACAGGGCAATCAGCCCCAGCATTTT
CDR3aa: CASSPGQGNQPQHF

d_gene: NA
v_gene: TRBV15
j_gene: TRBJ1-2
abundance: once
CDR3nt: TGTGCCACCAGCAGAGATAAGGGGATGGGTTACGGCTACACCTTC
CDR3aa: CATSRDKGMGYGYTF

d_gene: NA
v_gene: TRBV5-4
j_gene: TRBJ2-3
abundance: NA
CDR3nt: TGTGCCAGCAGCTTGAGGACACTTAGCACAGATACGCAGTATTTT
CDR3aa: CASSLRTLSTDTQYF

d_gene: NA
v_gene: TRBV6-6
j_gene: TRBJ1-1
abundance: NA
CDR3nt: TGTGCCAGCAGTTACTCAGGGACACCGAACACTGAAGCTTTCTTT
CDR3aa: CASSYSGTPNTEAFF

d_gene: NA
v_gene: TRBV12-5
j_gene: TRBJ1-1
abundance: NA
CDR3nt: TGTGCTAGTGGTTTGCAGACTAACACTGAAGCTTTCTTT
CDR3aa: CASGLQTNTEAFF

d_gene: TRBD1
v_gene: TRBV18
j_gene: TRBJ1-1
abundance: NA
CDR3nt: TGTGCCAGCTCACCAAGGACAGGTCAAAACACTGAAGCTTTCTTT
CDR3aa: CASSPRTGQNTEAFF

d_gene: NA
v_gene: TRBV18
j_gene: TRBJ1-5
abundance: NA
CDR3nt: TGTGCCAGCTCACCATCAACCGGCCCCCAGCATTTT
CDR3aa: CASSPSTGPQHF

d_gene: NA
v_gene: TRBV28
j_gene: TRBJ1-2
abundance: once
CDR3nt: TGTGCCAGCAGGGAGAGGGGCAGGATGGACTATGGCTACACCTTC
CDR3aa: CASRERGRMDYGYTF